The 25 T cell receptor beta chains in this list originate from one sample, sequenced in a study of cytomegalovirus exposure and HLA in healthy donors. This table comes from immunoSEQ multiplex PCR, and its TCRdb copy is limited to in-frame clones, with some not included. The sample consists of around 94,000 clones, about 95% of them appearing once. The source material was PBMCs. These receptors were obtained from a woman aged 18-29 years in good health and CMV-seronegative.

V usage is TRBV30 and J usage is TRBJ2-3, with D perhaps matching TRBD1 (6 bases). CDR3 length: 15 residues. Germline CDR1 reads GTSNPN; CDR2 reads SVGIG (reference sequence). V lost 6 bases and J lost 2, with 18 bases in between. CDR3 coding DNA: TGTGCCTGCAGACCGGGACACACTTACACAGATACGCAGTATTTT. Amino acids: CACRPGHTYTDTQYF.

By frequency in the sample, this clone is medium-sized. The chain recombines TRBV6-4 with TRBJ2-1; the match to TRBD2 covers 8 bases. The V gene's germline CDR1 is MRHNA and CDR2 SNTAGT. The trim removed 8 bases at V and 5 bases at J, leaving 5 bases unmatched. The CDR3 spans 13 residues. In DNA form, the CDR3 reads TGTGCCAGCTCGGGGGGGGAACACAATGAGCAGTTCTTC. This translates into CASSGGEHNEQFF.

The V and J genes are TRBV9 and TRBJ1-1; 7 bases line up with TRBD1. V was pared by 4 bases and J by 5 bases, with 8 bases of the junction left unmatched. This CDR3 region has 14 residues. Germline V lookup: CDR1 SGDLS, CDR2 YYNGEE. The CDR3 DNA is TGTGCCAGCAGCCCCCGACAGGGATATACTGAAGCTTTCTTT. Protein sequence: CASSPRQGYTEAFF.

The chain has TRBV10-3 and TRBJ2-7, with 9 bases lining up with TRBD1. V gave up 9 bases and J gave up 4 bases; unmatched junction bases: 7. This CDR3 spans 13 amino acids. From germline, CDR1 is ENHRY and CDR2 SYGVKD. DNA for the CDR3: TGTGCCATGGGGCCGGGACAGGGATACGAGCAGTACTTC. Protein sequence: CAMGPGQGYEQYF.

The genes are TRBV5-1 and TRBJ2-5; D ambiguous. CDR1 and CDR2 (germline): SGHRS, YFSETQ. This CDR3 is 14 amino acids long. Between the trimmed V and J ends, which lost 1 base and 0 bases, there was a span of 7 bases. CDR3 amino acids: CASSLYAYQETQYF. The CDR3 DNA reads as TGCGCCAGCAGCTTGTATGCGTACCAAGAGACCCAGTACTTC.

The genes are TRBV6-4 and TRBJ2-2; 9 nucleotides agree with TRBD1. This CDR3 is built from 15 residues. The V and J ends lost 4 bases and 1 base, in that order; junction bases with no gene match: 1. The germline CDR1 and CDR2 sequences are MRHNA and SNTAGT. The CDR3 DNA is TGTGCCAGCAGTGGGGGACAGGGGAACACCGGGGAGCTGTTTTTT. This encodes CASSGGQGNTGELFF.

The chain joins TRBV29-1 to TRBJ2-7, with 7 bases fitting TRBD1. V lost 5 bases to trimming and J lost 3 bases; unmatched junction nucleotides: 19. The CDR3 is 17 amino acids. CDR1 is SQVTM and CDR2 is ANQGSEA in the germline V gene. Here the CDR3 reads CSVTGPTGQEAYYEQYF. The CDR3 DNA sequence: TGCAGCGTTACAGGCCCTACTGGACAGGAAGCTTACTACGAGCAGTACTTC.

V usage is TRBV7-9 and J usage is TRBJ2-5, with TRBD1 matching over 7 bases. The CDR3 has 15 amino acids. Germline V gives CDR1 SEHNR, CDR2 FQNEAQ (reference sequence). The trim removed 6 bases at V and 3 bases at J, leaving 10 bases unmatched. The CDR3 sequence is CASRSRDRAEETQYF. The CDR3 DNA follows: TGTGCCAGCAGGTCAAGAGACAGGGCGGAAGAGACCCAGTACTTC.

This clone was picked up a small number of times. This chain connects TRBV27 to TRBJ1-2, with D possibly matching TRBD1 (5 bases). V dropped 5 bases and J dropped 6 bases, with 16 bases sitting between them. CDR3 length: 14 residues. Germline loops: CDR1 MNHEY, CDR2 SMNVEV (reference sequence). The DNA for the CDR3 is TGTGCCAGCAGTCCCCCCCCAGGGATCCATGGCTACACCTTC. The encoded protein is CASSPPPGIHGYTF.

As DNA, the CDR3 is TGTGCCAGCAGCTCCCCCGGGGGACAGATAGCCAAAAACATTCAGTACTTC. Translated, it gives CASSSPGGQIAKNIQYF. The V and J genes are TRBV9 and TRBJ2-4; D perhaps matches TRBD1 (7 bases). This CDR3 contains 17 residues. Germline loops: CDR1 SGDLS, CDR2 YYNGEE. Deletions cut 4 bases from V and 0 bases from J, with 17 bases between.

This chain links TRBV9 with TRBJ2-3; D is unclear. V was trimmed by 3 bases and J by 8 bases, leaving 16 bases between them. The CDR3 is made up of 14 amino acids. Germline V gene lookup returns CDR1 SGDLS and CDR2 YYNGEE. DNA of the CDR3: TGTGCCAGCAGCGCCGCCTCCGAAGAGGTTACGCAGTATTTT. Translated, it gives CASSAASEEVTQYF.

The chain is built from TRBV29-1 and TRBJ2-1; D is perhaps TRBD1 (6 bases). CDR1 SQVTM and CDR2 ANQGSEA come from the germline V gene. Trimming cost V 4 bases and J 4 bases, with 14 bases left between them. The CDR3 is made up of 14 amino acids. The CDR3 loop is CSVVSDSAYNEQFF. For the CDR3, the DNA is TGCAGCGTTGTCTCGGACAGCGCATACAATGAGCAGTTCTTC.

The chain couples TRBV15 to TRBJ2-6, with 8 bases aligning to TRBD1. Germline assignment: CDR1 LNHNV and CDR2 YYDKDF (reference sequence). V lost 5 bases and J lost 0; bases outside the gene matches: 3. This CDR3 has 16 amino acids. In nucleotides, the CDR3 is TGTGCCACCAGCGAAGACAGGGGCTCTGGGGCCAACGTCCTGACTTTC. Residues: CATSEDRGSGANVLTF.

The genes are TRBV2 and TRBJ2-1; possibly TRBD2 for D (6 bases). The CDR3 has 18 amino acids. Looked up from germline, CDR1 is SNHLY and CDR2 is FYNNEI. V shed 3 bases and J shed 6 bases, with 24 bases lying between them. CDR3 sequence (DNA): TGTGCCAGCAGTGAGGGGCTAGGGGCGGGAAGGTTCGTCAATGAGCAGTTCTTC. It yields the protein CASSEGLGAGRFVNEQFF.

Only a few counts were recorded for this clone. The chain combines TRBV11-3 with TRBJ2-3, with 11 positions matching TRBD1. The CDR3 is 16 residues long. Germline CDR1 is SGHNT and CDR2 is YENEEA. V lost 1 base and J lost 4; bases outside the gene matches: 4. CDR3 region: CASSLGGTGGSDTQYF. DNA for the CDR3: TGTGCCAGCAGCTTAGGCGGGACAGGGGGTTCAGATACGCAGTATTTT.

The genes are TRBV27 and TRBJ1-2, with D uncertain. CDR3 length: 13 amino acids. Per the germline V gene, CDR1 is MNHEY and CDR2 is SMNVEV (reference sequence). Trimming pared 7 bases from V and 4 bases from J, leaving 13 bases between. CDR3 residues: CASTRTGSYGYTF. For the CDR3, the DNA is TGTGCCAGCACCAGGACGGGAAGCTATGGCTACACCTTC.

This sequence joins TRBV6-5 and TRBJ2-7; TRBD1 agrees at 10 bases. Germline V gene data show CDR1 as MNHEY and CDR2 as SVGAGI. V was pared by 6 bases and J by 6 bases, with 11 bases of the junction left unmatched. CDR3 length: 15 amino acids. For the CDR3, the DNA is TGTGCCAGCAGCCACTTGGGACAGGGGTTTACCGAGCAGTACTTC. Protein product: CASSHLGQGFTEQYF.

This clone was detected only a few times. This chain joins TRBV19 and TRBJ1-5, with 10 nucleotides matching TRBD1. Per the germline V gene, CDR1 is LNHDA and CDR2 is SQIVND (reference sequence). CDR3 length equals 15 residues. The V gene end was trimmed by 5 bases and the J gene end by 3 bases; junction bases not matched to a gene: 4. Here the CDR3 reads CASSETGGFNQPQHF. CDR3 in DNA: TGTGCCAGTAGTGAGACAGGGGGCTTCAATCAGCCCCAGCATTTT.

The chain uses TRBV7-2 and TRBJ2-4; tentative D call: TRBD1 (5 bases). Germline values: CDR1 SGHTA, CDR2 FQGNSA. There are 15 residues in the CDR3. V lost 4 bases and J lost 0, with 10 bases in between. CDR3 amino acids: CASSSRTRAKNIQYF. DNA of the CDR3: TGTGCCAGCAGCTCCAGGACAAGAGCCAAAAACATTCAGTACTTC.

The J gene is TRBJ2-3, the V gene TRBV11-3; 7 bases are a match to TRBD2. CDR3 length equals 15 residues. V shed 2 bases and J 0 bases; nucleotides not matched to a gene: 2. The germline gives CDR1 SGHNT, CDR2 YENEEA. The CDR3 region is CASSLLAASTDTQYF. As DNA, the CDR3 is TGTGCCAGCAGCTTACTAGCGGCCAGCACAGATACGCAGTATTTT. The entire variable domain, with the rest obtained from reference TRBV11-3 and TRBJ2-3, is as follows: EAGVVQSPRYKIIEKKQPVAFWCNPISGHNTLYWYLQNLGQGPELLIRYENEEAVDDSQLPKDRFSAERLKGVDSTLKIQPAELGDSAVYLCASSLLAASTDTQYFGPGTRLTVL.

The CDR3 here is CASSPPGQGPSGNTIYF. CDR3 bases: TGCGCCAGCAGCCCTCCTGGACAGGGACCCTCTGGAAACACCATATATTTT. The J gene is TRBJ1-3, the V gene TRBV5-1; TRBD1 agrees at 8 bases. Germline CDR1 reads SGHRS; CDR2 reads YFSETQ. V shed 4 bases and J 0 bases; nucleotides not matched to a gene: 9. CDR3 length equals 17 residues.

The chain couples TRBV10-3 to TRBJ2-3, with 8 bases that match TRBD1. Germline-derived CDR1 and CDR2 are ENHRY and SYGVKD. V shed 2 bases, J shed 3 bases, and the junction held 1 base outside the gene matches. The CDR3 totals 14 residues. For the CDR3, the DNA is TGTGCCATCAGTGAGGACAGGGGAACAGATACGCAGTATTTT. It yields the protein CAISEDRGTDTQYF.

This chain connects TRBV11-3 to TRBJ1-6; 9 positions agree with TRBD1. V trimming: 5 bases; J trimming: 8 bases; junction bases outside the gene matches: 7. Germline V gene sequence: CDR1 SGHNT, CDR2 YENEEA. The CDR3 runs to 15 residues. The CDR3 DNA reads as TGTGCCAGCAGCGTCGGGACAGGGTGGGATTCACCCCTCCACTTT. It specifies CASSVGTGWDSPLHF. The variable domain in full, completed from reference TRBV11-3 and TRBJ1-6, reads EAGVVQSPRYKIIEKKQPVAFWCNPISGHNTLYWYLQNLGQGPELLIRYENEEAVDDSQLPKDRFSAERLKGVDSTLKIQPAELGDSAVYLCASSVGTGWDSPLHFGNGTRLTVT.

This chain uses TRBV11-2 with TRBJ2-2; 7 nucleotides align to TRBD2. CDR1 SGHAT and CDR2 FQNNGV come from the germline V gene. V shed 1 base and J 0 bases; nucleotides not matched to a gene: 2. The CDR3 has 16 amino acids. The CDR3 DNA reads TGTGCCAGCAGCTTAGCGAGCGGGGCGAACACCGGGGAGCTGTTTTTT. This gives the protein CASSLASGANTGELFF.

The CDR3 DNA sequence: TGTGCTAGTGGTCCTACCCCCTTGAACACTGAAGCTTTCTTT. Translated, it gives CASGPTPLNTEAFF. The V and J genes are TRBV12-5 and TRBJ1-1; D not certain. V was shortened by 5 bases and J by 0 bases, with 10 bases between the two germline ends. Germline assignment: CDR1 LGHNT and CDR2 FRNRAP. This CDR3 is 14 amino acids long.